The 2 T cell receptor beta chains in this list originate from one sample, sequenced in a study of blood T cell repertoires in COVID-19 (dated by TCRdb to 2020 to 2021). Library preparation used the immunoSEQ multiplex PCR assay. Here the immuneACCESS table is served through TCRdb, limited to in-frame sequences with V and J called. Missing clones are a known gap in these copies; in checked studies unresolved V genes cover under half, and the rest lacks a known reason. A total of over 65,000 clones appear in this sample, about 86% of them only once. The ten largest clonotypes hold approximately 40% of the sample. The sample consisted of peripheral blood. These receptors all stem from a man aged 80 or over with acute or convalescent COVID-19.

The gene calls are TRBV19 and TRBJ2-5; TRBD1 agrees at 8 bases. V shed 6 bases and J 3 bases; nucleotides not matched to a gene: 3. CDR1 is LNHDA and CDR2 is SQIVND in the germline V gene (reference sequence). The CDR3 covers 13 residues. As DNA, the CDR3 is TGTGCCAGTAGGAGGACAGGGAAAGAGACCCAGTACTTC. It encodes CASRRTGKETQYF.

The chain couples TRBV29-1 to TRBJ2-3; TRBD2 is a possible D gene (7 bases). CDR3 size: 15 residues. Germline CDR1 is SQVTM and CDR2 is ANQGSEA. V was clipped by 4 bases and J by 0 bases, with 14 bases between them. This CDR3 is CSVGGASGSTDTQYF. The DNA of the CDR3 is TGCAGCGTTGGGGGGGCTAGCGGTAGCACAGATACGCAGTATTTT.